Listed below are T cell receptor beta chains from one sample, sequenced in a study of CD8+CD57+ T cells in acquired aplastic anemia. TCRdb re-derived calls from the reads in MiXCR, one entry per CDR3 protein. The sample lists over 150,000 distinct CDR3 sequences; less than 60% were seen once. Sequences were obtained from sorted CD4+, CD8+, or CD8+CD57+ T cells (not recorded which) from PBMCs. Source of these receptors: a human donor with aplastic anemia. Each CDR3 is given with its conserved first and last residue. Fields, in order: clone size, J gene, D gene, V gene, CDR3 protein, CDR3 DNA. D genes are given only for firm matches. Rows may omit the clone size; those that give it use once, few, many or a size class.

>once|TRBJ2-1|NA|TRBV20-1
CSARDPGVGDEQFF
TGCAGTGCTAGAGATCCGGGAGTAGGAGATGAGCAGTTCTTC
>few|TRBJ2-7|NA|TRBV20-1
CSARYEQYF
TGCAGTGCACGCTACGAGCAGTACTTC
>NA|TRBJ1-2|NA|TRBV19
CATSPDSFYGYTF
TGTGCCACCTCTCCGGACAGCTTCTATGGCTACACCTTC
>NA|TRBJ2-1|TRBD1|TRBV10-2
CASSVRQGYNEQFF
TGCGCCAGCAGTGTCAGACAGGGGTACAATGAGCAGTTCTTC
>NA|TRBJ2-3|TRBD2|TRBV10-3
CAIRTSGRGSTDTQYF
TGTGCCATCAGGACTAGCGGGAGGGGTAGCACAGATACGCAGTATTTT
>many|TRBJ2-5|TRBD1|TRBV29-1
CSDRQGGETQYF
TGCAGCGACCGACAGGGTGGAGAGACCCAGTACTTC
>NA|TRBJ2-7|NA|TRBV24-1
CATSDIFYEQYF
TGTGCCACCAGTGATATATTCTACGAGCAGTACTTC
>NA|TRBJ2-7|TRBD1|TRBV20-1
CSVSAGTGESYEQYF
TGCAGTGTCAGCGCGGGGACAGGGGAGTCCTACGAGCAGTACTTC
>many|TRBJ2-3|TRBD2|TRBV7-2
CASSRPREGGPDTQYF
TGTGCCAGCAGCCGCCCGCGGGAGGGGGGCCCAGATACGCAGTATTTT
>NA|TRBJ1-3|NA|TRBV10-3
CAIKKDRVVFGSGNTVYF
NA
>NA|TRBJ2-5|TRBD2|TRBV27
CASRRGTYRTSGTKETQYF
TGTGCCAGCAGAAGAGGGACATACCGGACTAGCGGAACCAAGGAGACCCAGTACTTC
>many|TRBJ2-1|NA|TRBV4-3
CASSQETDYNEQFF
TGCGCCAGCAGCCAAGAAACAGACTACAATGAGCAGTTCTTC
>few|TRBJ2-1|NA|TRBV12-3/TRBV12-4
CASSLAPEGANNEQFF
TGTGCCAGCAGTTTAGCGCCGGAGGGGGCCAACAATGAGCAGTTCTTC
>once|TRBJ2-6|NA|TRBV19
CASSILASGANVLTF
TGTGCCAGTAGTATCCTAGCCTCTGGGGCCAACGTCCTGACTTTC
>NA|TRBJ2-7|NA|TRBV20-1
CSARDSNGVYEQYF
TGCAGTGCTAGAGATTCCAACGGGGTCTACGAGCAGTACTTC
>NA|TRBJ2-7|TRBD1|TRBV7-6
CASGQVGEQYF
TGTGCCTCCGGACAGGTCGGGGAGCAGTACTTC
>NA|TRBJ2-2|TRBD1|TRBV19
CASSRWTGELFF
TGTGCCAGTAGTAGGTGGACAGGAGAGCTGTTTTTT
>many|TRBJ1-1|NA|TRBV6-1
CASSEEIPPMNTEAFF
TGTGCCAGCAGCGAAGAGATCCCTCCAATGAACACTGAAGCTTTCTTT
>many|TRBJ2-4|NA|TRBV7-9
CASRRIDENIQYF
TGTGCCAGCAGAAGAATCGACGAAAACATTCAGTACTTC
>NA|TRBJ2-2|NA|TRBV10-3
CAISVNRDFQTGELFF
TGTGCCATCAGTGTGAACCGGGACTTCCAAACCGGGGAGCTGTTTTTT
>few|TRBJ2-5|TRBD2|TRBV2
CARLAGGQETQYF
TGTGCTAGACTAGCGGGGGGGCAAGAGACCCAGTACTTC
>NA|TRBJ2-5|NA|TRBV5-1
CASNMMETQYF
TGCGCCAGCAACATGATGGAGACCCAGTACTTC
>NA|TRBJ1-3|NA|TRBV7-2
CASSPVTPGNTIYF
TGTGCCAGCAGCCCCGTAACTCCTGGAAACACCATATATTTT
>many|TRBJ2-4|NA|TRBV4-2
CASSPYAAQGGLLAKNIQYF
TGTGCCAGCAGCCCATACGCGGCGCAGGGGGGTCTATTAGCCAAAAACATTCAGTACTTC
>once|TRBJ2-7|NA|TRBV14
CASSQDELGRTPYEQYF
TGTGCCAGCAGCCAAGACGAGTTGGGCAGGACGCCTTACGAGCAGTACTTC
>NA|TRBJ2-3|NA|TRBV27
CASSFTEGADTQYF
TGTGCCAGCAGTTTTACGGAAGGGGCAGATACGCAGTATTTT
>NA|TRBJ1-2|TRBD1|TRBV11-2
CASSERRTGDVYGYTF
TGTGCCAGCAGCGAGAGAAGGACAGGGGACGTCTATGGCTACACCTTC
>NA|TRBJ2-1|TRBD2|TRBV6-5
CASPTGGHNEQFF
TGTGCCAGCCCAACGGGGGGGCACAATGAGCAGTTCTTC
>many|TRBJ2-3|NA|TRBV11-1
CASSLEARGTDTQYF
TGTGCCAGCAGCTTAGAAGCGAGGGGCACAGATACGCAGTATTTT